The present TCR beta chain was sequenced within a study of blood T cell repertoires in COVID-19. In the study's own analysis: Nucleated cell counts were estimated from reference gene primer amplification. Profiled with immunoSEQ multiplex PCR; TCRdb holds only in-frame clones, not every one. The V and J calls and clone size come from that table; D and trimming were worked out from the DNA. The table has 85,000 to 110,000 clones, 70% to 90% seen once. The receptor was isolated from a man aged 45-60 years in a cohort sampled during active COVID-19. Sequenced input: peripheral blood.

The CDR3 nucleotides read TGTGCCAGCAGCTTTGGGGATACAGGGGCGCGGGACACTGAAGCTTTCTTT. Encoded protein: CASSFGDTGARDTEAFF. The chain joins TRBV11-2 to TRBJ1-1; 7 bases map to TRBD1. Germline V gene sequence: CDR1 SGHAT, CDR2 FQNNGV. With V trimmed by 3 bases and J by 3 bases, 13 bases remained unmatched. There are 17 residues in the CDR3. The full variable domain, with the rest looked up from reference TRBV11-2 and TRBJ1-1, is EAGVAQSPRYKIIEKRQSVAFWCNPISGHATLYWYQQILGQGPKLLIQFQNNGVVDDSQLPKDRFSAERLKGVDSTLKIQPAKLEDSAVYLCASSFGDTGARDTEAFFGQGTRLTVV.